This T cell receptor beta chain was identified in a study of memory CD4+ T cells and cytomegalovirus serostatus. Study-wide results and limits: A US-trained random forest predicted CMV serostatus with median AUC around 0.9.

With respect to this clone: Antigen unknown.

The method was immunoSEQ multiplex PCR; TCRdb's version includes in-frame clones alone and lacks a portion of them. The sample yields some 56,000 clones, about 81% seen once. The CDR3 consists of 16 residues. From germline, CDR1 is MNHEY and CDR2 SVGAGI. The V and J ends lost 4 bases and 0 bases respectively, with 13 bases between them. Single viable CD3+CD4+CD8-CD45RO+ cells were sorted as the memory CD4+ T cells. The sample taken for sequencing was memory CD4+ T cells from blood. The source is an adult in good health and CMV-seronegative. The V and J genes are TRBV6-5 and TRBJ1-3; TRBD1 is a possible D gene (5 bases). CDR3 amino acids: CASSSPGLISGNTIYF. The CDR3 DNA follows: TGTGCCAGCAGTTCACCGGGACTGATCTCTGGAAACACCATATATTTT.